These 24 T cell receptor beta chains were sequenced from one sample in a study of cytotoxic CD8 clonotypes in ibrutinib-treated CLL. Sequencing used immunoSEQ multiplex PCR; TCRdb keeps in-frame clones, though not all of them. The table records over 120,000 clones, 60% to 85% of them present only once. The sequencing here drew on PBMCs, taken after 24 months of ibrutinib treatment. These receptors originate from a human donor with chronic lymphocytic leukemia.

In regard to this clone: Other DNA variants within this sample encode the same CDR3. V usage is TRBV30 and J usage is TRBJ1-1; D uncertain. The germline gives CDR1 GTSNPN, CDR2 SVGIG (reference sequence). The CDR3 has 11 amino acids. V was trimmed by 5 bases and J by 1 base, leaving 5 bases between them. CDR3 protein: CAWRGNTEAFF. The CDR3 DNA follows: TGTGCCTGGCGAGGGAACACTGAAGCTTTCTTT.

There are a few counts of this clone. CDR3 in DNA: TGTGCCAGCACCACGACTAGCGGGAGACCTGTCGGCTCCTACGAGCAGTACTTC. Encoded protein: CASTTTSGRPVGSYEQYF. V is TRBV7-9 and J is TRBJ2-7, with 12 bases aligning to TRBD2. The CDR3 length is 18 residues. The trim removed 7 bases at V and 0 bases at J, leaving 13 bases unmatched. Looked up from germline, CDR1 is SEHNR and CDR2 is FQNEAQ (reference sequence).

V is TRBV9 and J is TRBJ2-1; 7 positions agree with TRBD1. V was clipped by 3 bases and J by 5 bases; unmatched bases: 8. Per the germline V gene, CDR1 is SGDLS and CDR2 is YYNGEE. The length of the CDR3 is 15 residues. The CDR3 DNA follows: TGTGCCAGCAGCGGAGGGACAGCCGACAACAATGAGCAGTTCTTC. It yields the protein CASSGGTADNNEQFF. Full variable domain (rest looked up from reference TRBV9 and TRBJ2-1): DSGVTQTPKHLITATGQRVTLRCSPRSGDLSVYWYQQSLDQGLQFLIQYYNGEERAKGNILERFSAQQFPDLHSELNLSSLELGDSALYFCASSGGTADNNEQFFGPGTRLTVL.

The V and J genes are TRBV28 and TRBJ2-5, with a tentative D call TRBD1 (6 bases). The CDR3 runs to 14 residues. CDR1 and CDR2 from the germline V gene are MDHEN and SYDVKM. V was trimmed by 2 bases and J by 4 bases, leaving 11 bases between them. The DNA for the CDR3 is TGTGCCAGCAGTTTAGGGGGACACGGAGAGACCCAGTACTTC. Encoded protein: CASSLGGHGETQYF.

The chain is built from TRBV19 and TRBJ1-5; no clear D gene. Trimming shortened V by 5 bases and J by 0 bases, and 5 bases separated the two germline ends. Germline CDR1 reads LNHDA; CDR2 reads SQIVND (reference sequence). The CDR3 runs 13 residues. CDR3 sequence: CASSPDSNQPQHF. DNA of the CDR3: TGTGCCAGTAGTCCGGATAGCAATCAGCCCCAGCATTTT.

This chain connects TRBV11-3 to TRBJ2-5; TRBD1 matches 7 bases. Germline-derived CDR1 and CDR2 are SGHNT and YENEEA. The CDR3 is 15 amino acids. J was trimmed by 1 base and V by 3 bases; bases with no gene match: 5. CDR3 protein: CASSLGQRAQETQYF. As DNA, the CDR3 is TGTGCCAGCAGCTTGGGACAGCGCGCCCAAGAGACCCAGTACTTC.

The J gene is TRBJ1-6, the V gene TRBV30, with D possibly TRBD1 on 5 matching bases. From germline, CDR1 is GTSNPN and CDR2 SVGIG (reference sequence). V was shortened by 4 bases and J by 9 bases, with 22 bases between the two germline ends. The CDR3 consists of 16 residues. This CDR3 reads CAWTRLPGPAASPLHF. CDR3 nucleotide sequence: TGTGCCTGGACACGTCTTCCGGGGCCGGCCGCTTCACCCCTCCACTTT.

This rearrangement joins TRBV10-1 to TRBJ2-1; no clear D gene. Germline V gene lookup returns CDR1 WNHNN and CDR2 SYGVQD (reference sequence). Trimming took off 6 bases at V and 2 bases at J, with 11 bases between the two ends. There are 14 residues in the CDR3. The CDR3 here is CASRPRTTYNEQFF. The CDR3 DNA sequence: TGCGCCAGCAGACCCCGGACCACCTACAATGAGCAGTTCTTC.

This clone was seen only a few times. The chain has TRBV6-1 and TRBJ1-5; D gene ambiguous. Trimming cost V 3 bases and J 7 bases, with 7 bases left between them. Looked up from germline, CDR1 is MNHNS and CDR2 is SASEGT. The length of the CDR3 is 12 residues. In DNA, the CDR3 is TGTGCCAGCAGTGATCACCGGCAGCCCCAGCATTTT. It codes for CASSDHRQPQHF.

This clone occurred many times. The chain is built from TRBV7-9 and TRBJ2-7; 8 bases are shared with TRBD2. Trimming at V came to 1 base and at J to 7 bases, leaving 9 bases not matched to a gene. The CDR3 loop spans 15 amino acids. Per the germline V gene, CDR1 is SEHNR and CDR2 is FQNEAQ (reference sequence). The CDR3 region is CASSLGSGGPGEQYF. The CDR3 nucleotides read TGTGCCAGCAGCTTAGGGTCGGGAGGGCCGGGTGAGCAGTACTTC.

The chain has TRBV11-2 and TRBJ2-2, with 12 bases aligning to TRBD2. Unmatched junction bases numbered 6, after V lost 1 base and J lost 6 bases. The CDR3 extends over 17 amino acids. The V gene's germline CDR1 is SGHAT and CDR2 FQNNGV. The CDR3 region has the DNA TGTGCCAGCAGCTTAGGGCTAGCGGGAGGGCGATCCGGGGAGCTGTTTTTT. Translation gives CASSLGLAGGRSGELFF.

V is TRBV5-6 and J is TRBJ1-1; 7 positions agree with TRBD1. Germline values: CDR1 SGHDT, CDR2 YYEEEE. The ends lost 4 bases at V and 2 bases at J; junction bases unmatched: 8. The CDR3 is 15 amino acids. The CDR3 bases are TGTGCCAGCAGCCCGGGGGACAGACCTAACACTGAAGCTTTCTTT. This codes for CASSPGDRPNTEAFF.

The chain employs TRBV28 and TRBJ1-2, with D maybe TRBD1 (5 bases). The CDR3 covers 12 residues. Germline V gene data show CDR1 as MDHEN and CDR2 as SYDVKM. V lost 8 bases, J lost 5 bases, and 12 bases lay in between. The CDR3 loop is CASGGQGYGYTF. The CDR3 bases are TGTGCCAGCGGGGGTCAGGGATATGGCTACACCTTC.

The chain carries TRBV25-1 and TRBJ1-2, with TRBD1 as a possible D gene (6 bases). Germline values: CDR1 MGHDK, CDR2 SYGVNS. The V end was cut by 3 bases, the J end by 5 bases, with 16 bases between. This CDR3 contains 15 residues. The CDR3 loop reads CASSDPLGGHYGYTF. The CDR3 DNA reads as TGTGCCAGCAGTGACCCCCTTGGGGGACATTATGGCTACACCTTC.

The chain joins TRBV4-3 to TRBJ2-3; 7 bases map to TRBD2. The V segment lost 4 bases and the J segment 4 bases; nucleotides outside the gene matches: 8. The CDR3 is 15 residues long. Germline V lookup: CDR1 LGHNA, CDR2 YSLEER. CDR3 DNA sequence: TGCGCCAGCAGCCCCGCCGGGGGGTGGGCAGATACGCAGTATTTT. It translates to CASSPAGGWADTQYF.

The chain carries TRBV7-2 and TRBJ2-5; possibly TRBD1 for D (6 bases). This CDR3 comprises 15 residues. Germline V gene data show CDR1 as SGHTA and CDR2 as FQGNSA. V lost 2 bases and J 4 bases, leaving 14 bases between the germline ends. The CDR3 region is CASSLTTTGGETQYF. The CDR3 DNA reads TGTGCCAGCAGCTTAACCACGACAGGCGGAGAGACCCAGTACTTC. Based on the CDR3 plus reference TRBV7-2 and TRBJ2-5, the full variable domain is GAGVSQSPSNKVTEKGKDVELRCDPISGHTALYWYRQSLGQGLEFLIYFQGNSAPDKSGLPSDRFSAERTGGSVSTLTIQRTQQEDSAVYLCASSLTTTGGETQYFGPGTRLLVL.

The V call is TRBV7-9, the J call TRBJ2-7; no definite D call. Germline V gives CDR1 SEHNR, CDR2 FQNEAQ (reference sequence). Trimming cost V 2 bases and J 1 base, with 6 bases left between them. The CDR3 totals 13 residues. The CDR3 bases are TGTGCCAGCAGCTTACGTGGATCCTACGAGCAGTACTTC. This codes for CASSLRGSYEQYF. Full variable domain (missing parts from reference TRBV7-9 and TRBJ2-7): DTGVSQNPRHKITKRGQNVTFRCDPISEHNRLYWYRQTLGQGPEFLTYFQNEAQLEKSRLLSDRFSAERPKGSFSTLEIQRTEQGDSAMYLCASSLRGSYEQYFGPGTRLTVT.

The CDR3 sequence: CASSESGPGGRGSGNTIYF. For the CDR3, the DNA is TGCGCCAGCAGTGAGTCGGGCCCCGGGGGAAGGGGCTCTGGAAACACCATATATTTT. The chain is built from TRBV10-2 and TRBJ1-3, with D possibly TRBD1 on 5 matching bases. Germline V gene data show CDR1 as WSHSY and CDR2 as SAAADI. Trimming took off 0 bases at V and 0 bases at J, with 18 bases between the two ends. The CDR3 totals 19 residues.

The chain uses TRBV9 and TRBJ1-1; TRBD1 agrees at 9 bases. The junction had 9 bases not matched to a gene; V was cut back by 4 bases and J by 11 bases. CDR1 and CDR2 (germline): SGDLS, YYNGEE. The CDR3 extends over 13 amino acids. CDR3 protein: CASSTGQGTSAFF. CDR3 DNA sequence: TGTGCCAGCAGCACGGGACAGGGAACGAGCGCTTTCTTT.

This clone appeared once. V and J are TRBV11-3 and TRBJ2-5; 10 bases map to TRBD1. The CDR3 length is 16 residues. Germline CDR1 is SGHNT and CDR2 is YENEEA. V lost 5 bases and J lost 0; bases outside the gene matches: 6. CDR3: CASSPGQGGHQETQYF. Written as DNA, the CDR3 is TGTGCCAGCAGCCCAGGACAGGGGGGACACCAAGAGACCCAGTACTTC.

This chain joins TRBV28 and TRBJ1-2; 7 nucleotides align to TRBD1. There are 16 residues in the CDR3. Germline V lookup: CDR1 MDHEN, CDR2 SYDVKM. V lost 4 bases to trimming and J lost 5 bases; unmatched junction nucleotides: 13. CDR3 protein: CASSSPQGGRGYGYTF. The CDR3 DNA follows: TGTGCCAGCAGTTCCCCTCAGGGGGGCCGGGGTTATGGCTACACCTTC.

The rearrangement uses TRBV28 and TRBJ2-7; weak D call: TRBD2 (5 bases). V shed 7 bases and J shed 2 bases, with 6 bases lying between them. Germline V gene lookup returns CDR1 MDHEN and CDR2 SYDVKM. The CDR3 is 11 amino acids. CDR3 DNA: TGTGCCAGCAAAGCGGCCTACGAGCAGTACTTC. Its translation is CASKAAYEQYF.

This clone was counted once. The chain joins TRBV7-2 to TRBJ1-1; D gene uncertain. Trimming pared 1 base from V and 4 bases from J, leaving 10 bases between. This CDR3 region has 14 residues. CDR1 SGHTA and CDR2 FQGNSA come from the germline V gene. DNA for the CDR3: TGTGCCAGCAGCTTAGTGGGCAGTCCCACTGAAGCTTTCTTT. The encoded protein is CASSLVGSPTEAFF.

DNA of the CDR3: TGCAGCGTTGACACTGGCGGGACCACAGATACGCAGTATTTT. It codes for CSVDTGGTTDTQYF. V is TRBV29-1 and J is TRBJ2-3; D perhaps matches TRBD2 (6 bases). Germline CDR1 SQVTM, CDR2 ANQGSEA. Trimming cost V 3 bases and J 2 bases, with 12 bases left between them. CDR3 size: 14 residues.